The 25 T cell receptor beta chains below were found in one sample sequenced in a study of Ad26.COV2.S vaccination and SARS-CoV-2 variants. Sequencing was performed with immunoSEQ multiplex PCR; in TCRdb, only in-frame clones are kept and a portion is missing. The repertoire consists of some 330,000 clones, with about 90% occurring once and the leading ten covering 4.5% to 7%. As for treatment: approximately 18 received Ad26.COV2.S at low or high dose, single or two shots; 5 received placebo; per-sample allocation not given. Each sample was drawn 63 days after the first injection (of vaccine or placebo). Sequences were derived from peripheral blood, sampled in a trial of Ad26.COV2.S vaccine versus placebo. These TCRs come from a person between 18 and 59 years old who received the Ad26.COV2.S COVID-19 vaccine or a placebo.

The chain couples TRBV28 to TRBJ1-2; possible D gene TRBD1, 5 bases. Germline CDR1 MDHEN, CDR2 SYDVKM. The germline V and J ends were trimmed by 2 bases and 5 bases, with 15 bases remaining between them. This CDR3 is 15 amino acids long. CDR3 sequence: CASSLLQEVVYGYTF. The CDR3 DNA sequence: TGTGCCAGCAGTTTACTACAGGAGGTCGTGTATGGCTACACCTTC.

V is TRBV18 and J is TRBJ1-4; D is uncertain. Per the germline V gene, CDR1 is KGHSH and CDR2 is LQKENI. The CDR3 loop spans 12 amino acids. Deletions cut 4 bases from V and 8 bases from J, with 8 bases between. The CDR3 reads CASSLPGEKLFF. CDR3 bases: TGTGCCAGCTCACTCCCCGGGGAAAAACTGTTTTTT. Combining the CDR3 with reference TRBV18 and TRBJ1-4 gives the whole variable domain NAGVMQNPRHLVRRRGQEARLRCSPMKGHSHVYWYRQLPEEGLKFMVYLQKENIIDESGMPKERFSAEFPKEGPSILRIQQVVRGDSAAYFCASSLPGEKLFFGSGTQLSVL.

V usage is TRBV21-1 and J usage is TRBJ2-7; the D segment call TRBD2 is taken from the table without a DNA check. TRBV21-1 counts as a pseudogene. CDR3 length: 17 residues. The CDR3 is CASSKKPGRRHKYEQYV. In DNA, the CDR3 is TGTGCCAGCAGCAAAAAGCCTGGGAGGAGACACAAATACGAGCAGTACGTC.

The J gene is TRBJ1-1, the V gene TRBV9; the match to TRBD1 covers 7 bases. The CDR3 is 14 residues long. Trimming cost V 4 bases and J 8 bases; bases outside gene matches: 11. Germline V gene data show CDR1 as SGDLS and CDR2 as YYNGEE. The CDR3 DNA sequence: TGTGCCAGCAGCACTGACAGGGTAGGAGGGGAAGCTTTCTTT. This encodes CASSTDRVGGEAFF. The full variable domain, rest sourced from reference TRBV9 and TRBJ1-1, is DSGVTQTPKHLITATGQRVTLRCSPRSGDLSVYWYQQSLDQGLQFLIQYYNGEERAKGNILERFSAQQFPDLHSELNLSSLELGDSALYFCASSTDRVGGEAFFGQGTRLTVV.

The chain couples TRBV6-5 to TRBJ1-2; D is ambiguous. The germline V gene encodes CDR1 MNHEY and CDR2 SVGAGI. This CDR3 spans 14 amino acids. Deletions cut 6 bases from V and 3 bases from J, with 14 bases between. The CDR3 here is CASSLAGSDYGYTF. CDR3 DNA: TGTGCCAGCAGCCTAGCGGGCAGCGACTATGGCTACACCTTC.

The chain is built from TRBV19 and TRBJ1-4, with 7 bases that match TRBD1. Germline trimming cut 4 bases from V and 2 bases from J; bases unmatched to any gene: 4. This CDR3 is 15 amino acids long. Germline V gene data show CDR1 as LNHDA and CDR2 as SQIVND (reference sequence). This CDR3 reads CASSTGQVTNEKLFF. The CDR3 DNA sequence: TGTGCCAGTAGTACTGGACAGGTGACTAATGAAAAACTGTTTTTT.

This chain connects TRBV18 to TRBJ1-1; D call uncertain. The germline V gene encodes CDR1 KGHSH and CDR2 LQKENI. The CDR3 covers 15 residues. With 5 bases removed from V and 0 bases from J, the gap between germline ends came to 13 bases. CDR3 amino acids: CASSSKGILNTEAFF. CDR3 bases: TGTGCCAGCTCATCAAAGGGAATTCTGAACACTGAAGCTTTCTTT.

The rearrangement uses TRBV5-8 and TRBJ1-4; D not resolved. The V end was cut by 6 bases, the J end by 0 bases, with 9 bases between. The CDR3 contains 14 residues. The germline gives CDR1 SGHTS, CDR2 YDEGEE. CDR3 coding DNA: TGTGCCAGCAAGAGGAGCACAACTAATGAAAAACTGTTTTTT. Protein sequence: CASKRSTTNEKLFF.

The chain employs TRBV7-9 and TRBJ1-4, with a possible D match to TRBD1 (5 bases). Germline lookup yields CDR1 SEHNR and CDR2 FQNEAQ (reference sequence). V shed 3 bases and J shed 12 bases, with 11 bases lying between them. This CDR3 has 12 residues. The CDR3 coding sequence is TGTGCCAGCAGCTTGGGGGGGGTTCAACTGTTTTTT. It translates to CASSLGGVQLFF.

This rearrangement joins TRBV12-5 to TRBJ2-5, with TRBD2 identical over 7 bases. Trimming took 4 bases from V and 4 from J; bases not matched to a gene: 9. The CDR3 runs to 15 residues. Germline V CDR1 and CDR2: LGHNT, FRNRAP. CDR3 region: CASGSPPSGGETQYF. CDR3 DNA sequence: TGTGCTAGTGGTTCGCCGCCTAGCGGAGGAGAGACCCAGTACTTC. The full variable domain, completed using reference TRBV12-5 and TRBJ2-5, is DARVTQTPRHKVTEMGQEVTMRCQPILGHNTVFWYRQTMMQGLELLAYFRNRAPLDDSGMPKDRFSAEMPDATLATLKIQPSEPRDSAVYFCASGSPPSGGETQYFGPGTRLLVL.

This clone was detected only a few times. The chain links TRBV30 to TRBJ1-5, with D unclear. The CDR3 has 13 amino acids. The V gene's germline CDR1 is GTSNPN and CDR2 SVGIG (reference sequence). V was cut by 2 bases and J by 0 bases, with 5 bases left in between. CDR3 amino acids: CAWSKGSNQPQHF. The CDR3 bases are TGTGCCTGGAGTAAAGGTAGCAATCAGCCCCAGCATTTT.

This chain connects TRBV7-9 to TRBJ1-2, with 7 bases aligning to TRBD1. This CDR3 has 14 amino acids. The V gene end was trimmed by 5 bases and the J gene end by 7 bases; junction bases not matched to a gene: 10. The germline V gene encodes CDR1 SEHNR and CDR2 FQNEAQ (reference sequence). CDR3 in amino acids: CASSQEGARAGYTF. The CDR3 region has the DNA TGTGCCAGCAGCCAAGAGGGGGCGCGGGCTGGCTACACCTTC. The full variable domain, rest sourced from reference TRBV7-9 and TRBJ1-2, is DTGVSQNPRHKITKRGQNVTFRCDPISEHNRLYWYRQTLGQGPEFLTYFQNEAQLEKSRLLSDRFSAERPKGSFSTLEIQRTEQGDSAMYLCASSQEGARAGYTFGSGTRLTVV.

The CDR3, as DNA: TGTGCCAGCAGCTTACAGGGGGCGCTGATTGAGACCCAGTACTTC. It codes for CASSLQGALIETQYF. The chain is built from TRBV5-4 and TRBJ2-5; 9 bases are a match to TRBD1. Germline loops: CDR1 SGHNT, CDR2 YYREEE (reference sequence). The CDR3 is 15 residues long. The junction had 7 bases not matched to a gene; V was cut back by 2 bases and J by 5 bases.

This chain links TRBV13 with TRBJ1-1, with D possibly being TRBD1 (5 bases). The V and J ends lost 5 bases and 0 bases respectively, with 25 bases between them. The CDR3 sequence is 19 residues long. Germline assignment: CDR1 PRHDT and CDR2 FYEKMQ (reference sequence). CDR3 loop: CASSPGDPPTGGVNTEAFF. The CDR3 coding sequence is TGTGCCAGCAGCCCCGGGGACCCCCCGACGGGAGGAGTGAACACTGAAGCTTTCTTT. Together with reference TRBV13 and TRBJ1-1, the CDR3 gives the full variable domain: AAGVIQSPRHLIKEKRETATLKCYPIPRHDTVYWYQQGPGQDPQFLISFYEKMQSDKGSIPDRFSAQQFSDYHSELNMSSLELGDSALYFCASSPGDPPTGGVNTEAFFGQGTRLTVV.

The chain has TRBV20-1 and TRBJ1-5, with 9 bases aligning to TRBD1. Germline V gene sequence: CDR1 DFQATT, CDR2 SNEGSKA (reference sequence). Germline trimming cut 3 bases from V and 7 bases from J; bases unmatched to any gene: 19. The CDR3 spans 18 residues. The CDR3 coding sequence is TGCAGTGCTAGTGACCCTAGGACGGGACAGGGTATACGACAGCCCCAGCATTTT. It specifies CSASDPRTGQGIRQPQHF.

The genes are TRBV4-3 and TRBJ2-1; D is unclear. The length of the CDR3 is 12 residues. Germline V gene data show CDR1 as LGHNA and CDR2 as YSLEER. Trimming pared 8 bases from V and 7 bases from J, leaving 12 bases between. CDR3 coding DNA: TGCGCCAGCTCGAGTGTTGGGAATGAGCAGTTCTTC. This gives the protein CASSSVGNEQFF.

This rearrangement joins TRBV5-6 to TRBJ2-7; perhaps TRBD2 as D (6 bases). Germline V gene data show CDR1 as SGHDT and CDR2 as YYEEEE. The CDR3 spans 13 residues. Trimming removed 6 bases from V and 6 bases from J, with 16 bases in between. This CDR3 reads CASNYGSGGEQYV. Written as DNA, the CDR3 is TGTGCCAGCAATTACGGGTCCGGGGGCGAGCAGTACGTC.

The rearrangement links TRBV11-2 to TRBJ1-6; the D gene is possibly TRBD1 (6 bases). This CDR3 spans 13 amino acids. CDR1 is SGHAT and CDR2 is FQNNGV in the germline V gene. Between the trimmed V and J ends, which lost 1 base and 11 bases, there was a span of 9 bases. CDR3 protein: CASSLGTETPLHF. CDR3 DNA: TGTGCCAGCAGCTTAGGGACAGAAACACCCCTCCACTTT.

Written as DNA, the CDR3 is TGTGCCAGCAGCGTAGATAGGGGGAGGTTCCCTGAGCAGTTCTTC. Translated, it gives CASSVDRGRFPEQFF. V usage is TRBV9 and J usage is TRBJ2-1; tentatively, D is TRBD1 or TRBD2 (6 bases each). Germline-derived CDR1 and CDR2 are SGDLS and YYNGEE. The CDR3 sequence is 15 residues long. The V and J ends lost 0 bases and 9 bases respectively, with 16 bases between them.

The chain combines TRBV27 with TRBJ1-2; D perhaps matches TRBD1 (6 bases). Germline lookup yields CDR1 MNHEY and CDR2 SMNVEV (reference sequence). Trimming pared 4 bases from V and 9 bases from J, leaving 15 bases between. This CDR3 is 13 amino acids long. The CDR3 spells CASSSGQYQSYTF. Here the CDR3 DNA reads TGTGCCAGCAGTTCCGGACAGTACCAGAGCTACACCTTC.

The sample holds a few counts of this clone. The chain carries TRBV29-1 and TRBJ1-2, with no clear D. CDR3 size: 11 residues. Germline V CDR1 and CDR2: SQVTM, ANQGSEA. The ends were cut back, 8 bases at V and 2 bases at J, with 9 bases in the middle. Here the CDR3 DNA reads TGCAGCTCTGAGGAGAACTATGGCTACACCTTC. Residues: CSSEENYGYTF.

In the case of this clone: Additional DNA sequences in this sample encode the identical CDR3. The chain couples TRBV6-5 to TRBJ1-1, with 7 bases fitting TRBD1. The V gene end was trimmed by 3 bases and the J gene end by 2 bases; junction bases not matched to a gene: 3. CDR3 length: 14 residues. The germline V gene has CDR1 MNHEY and CDR2 SVGAGI. The CDR3 spells CASSYGTANTEAFF. CDR3 coding DNA: TGTGCCAGCAGTTATGGGACAGCTAACACTGAAGCTTTCTTT.

V gene TRBV4-1 combines with J gene TRBJ1-5; perhaps TRBD1 as D (5 bases). V was pared by 5 bases and J by 5 bases, with 19 bases between. The CDR3 contains 16 residues. Per the germline V gene, CDR1 is MGHRA and CDR2 is YSYEKL. The CDR3 DNA is TGCGCCAGCAGCACTGAGCCGGGGGACCTGCATCAGCCCCAGCATTTT. This encodes CASSTEPGDLHQPQHF.

The chain recombines TRBV19 with TRBJ2-5; D is tentatively TRBD1 or TRBD2 (5 bases each). Between the trimmed V and J ends, which lost 5 bases and 2 bases, there was a span of 12 bases. The V gene's germline CDR1 is LNHDA and CDR2 SQIVND (reference sequence). The CDR3 length is 14 residues. In DNA, the CDR3 is TGTGCCAGTAGTGACCGGGACCCTCAAGAGACCCAGTACTTC. This sequence encodes CASSDRDPQETQYF.

CDR3 protein: CASSLEPRGEAFF. In nucleotides, the CDR3 is TGCGCCAGCAGCTTGGAGCCCAGAGGTGAAGCTTTCTTT. The chain employs TRBV5-1 and TRBJ1-1, with no clear D. Germline assignment: CDR1 SGHRS and CDR2 YFSETQ. The CDR3 is 13 amino acids. V shed 0 bases and J shed 7 bases, with 10 bases lying between them.